The entry below gives a single TCR beta chain sequence along with its context. Its antigen is not known. With UMI labels, 5' RACE was used to prepare the TRB cDNA libraries. No DNA is given; TCRdb re-called the 5' RACE reads and lists each CDR3 protein once. The repertoire shows some 60,000 distinct CDR3 sequences; the top ten hold under 0.55%. These data originate in a study of CXCR3-negative and CXCR3-positive naive CD8 T cells. Study-wide context: Total TRB output reached some 130 million reads, about 1.5 +/- 0.3 million per library.

The length of the CDR3 is 14 residues. The V gene's germline CDR1 is SGHVS and CDR2 FNYEAQ. Those CD8+ T cells considered naive were CD45RO-CCR7+CD27+CD95-. Overall study results and limits: Comparison of naive cells showed more hydrophobic TRB CDR3s in CXCR3-positive than in CXCR3-negative naive cells. Relative to memory CD8+ cells, whose diversity was much lower, both naive subsets had comparably high diversity.

The sequence was obtained from a human donor in good health. Some clones in this sample may be carry-over from other donors' samples. The sequenced sample consisted of naive CXCR3+ CD8+ T cells from blood. As to subset: CD45RO-CCR7+CD27+CD95- naive CD8+ T cells expressing CXCR3 (TNR3+). This chain connects TRBV7-6 to TRBJ2-3. CDR3 residues: CASSLFGGSDTQYF.